This T cell receptor (beta chain) was found in a study of shared clonotypes between healthy human individuals. Assay runs were performed at deep level. Clones were sequenced by immunoSEQ multiplex PCR, and TCRdb holds only the in-frame ones, with some missing. The sample yields approximately 2.5 million clones, 85% to 95% seen once. The CDR3 is made up of 13 amino acids. The germline V and J ends were trimmed by 0 bases and 2 bases, with 6 bases remaining between them. Germline V gene sequence: CDR1 SGDLS, CDR2 YYNGEE. V and J are TRBV9 and TRBJ2-7; D is undetermined. Material: naive CD4+ T cells sorted from blood. Noted subset: CD45RA+ positively selected. This receptor was obtained from a man in his late teens or twenties in good health. Written as DNA, the CDR3 is TGTGCCAGCAGCGTAGCAGGAACCTACGAGCAGTACTTC. This translates into CASSVAGTYEQYF.